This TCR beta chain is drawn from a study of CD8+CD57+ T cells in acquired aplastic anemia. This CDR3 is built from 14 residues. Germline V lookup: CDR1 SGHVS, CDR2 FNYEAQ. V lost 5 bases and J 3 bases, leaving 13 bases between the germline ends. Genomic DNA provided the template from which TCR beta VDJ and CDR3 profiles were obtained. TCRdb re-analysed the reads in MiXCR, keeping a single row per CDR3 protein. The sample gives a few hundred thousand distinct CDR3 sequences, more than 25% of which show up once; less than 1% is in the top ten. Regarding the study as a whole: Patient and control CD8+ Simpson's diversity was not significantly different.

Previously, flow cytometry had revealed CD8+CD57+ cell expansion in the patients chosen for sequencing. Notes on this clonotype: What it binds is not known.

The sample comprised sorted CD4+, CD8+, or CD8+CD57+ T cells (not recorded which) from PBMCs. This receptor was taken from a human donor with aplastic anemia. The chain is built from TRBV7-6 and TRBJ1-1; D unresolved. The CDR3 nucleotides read TGTGCCAGCAGCCCCGAATCGGTTTACACTGAAGCTTTCTTT. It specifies CASSPESVYTEAFF.